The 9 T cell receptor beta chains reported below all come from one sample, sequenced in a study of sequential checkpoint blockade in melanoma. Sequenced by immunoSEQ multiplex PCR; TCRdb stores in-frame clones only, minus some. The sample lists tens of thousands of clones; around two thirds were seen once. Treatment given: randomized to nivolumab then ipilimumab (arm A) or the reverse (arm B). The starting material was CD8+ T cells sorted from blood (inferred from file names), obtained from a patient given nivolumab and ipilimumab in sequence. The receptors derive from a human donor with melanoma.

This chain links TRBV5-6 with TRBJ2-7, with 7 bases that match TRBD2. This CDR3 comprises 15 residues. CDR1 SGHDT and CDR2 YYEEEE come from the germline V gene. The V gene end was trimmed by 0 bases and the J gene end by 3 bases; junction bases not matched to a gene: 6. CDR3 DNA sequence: TGTGCCAGCAGCTTGGCCGGGGAGGGAGGCTACGAGCAGTACTTC. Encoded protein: CASSLAGEGGYEQYF.

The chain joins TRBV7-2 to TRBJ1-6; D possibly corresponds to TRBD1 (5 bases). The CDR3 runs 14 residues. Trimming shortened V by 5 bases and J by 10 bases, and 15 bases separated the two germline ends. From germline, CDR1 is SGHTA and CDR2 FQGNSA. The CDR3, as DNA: TGTGCCAGCAGCCCTCAGGGAAACGGATCACCCCTCCACTTT. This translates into CASSPQGNGSPLHF.

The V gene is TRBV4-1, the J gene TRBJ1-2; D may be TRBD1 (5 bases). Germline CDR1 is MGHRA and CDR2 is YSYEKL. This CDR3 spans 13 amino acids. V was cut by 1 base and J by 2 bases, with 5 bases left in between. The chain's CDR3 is CASSQAGNYGYTF. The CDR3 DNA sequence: TGCGCCAGCAGCCAAGCAGGGAACTATGGCTACACCTTC.

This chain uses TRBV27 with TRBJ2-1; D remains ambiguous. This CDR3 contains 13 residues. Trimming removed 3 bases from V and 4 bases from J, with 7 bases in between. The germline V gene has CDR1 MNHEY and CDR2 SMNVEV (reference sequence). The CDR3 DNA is TGTGCCAGCAGTTTGGCAGATTACAATGAGCAGTTCTTC. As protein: CASSLADYNEQFF.

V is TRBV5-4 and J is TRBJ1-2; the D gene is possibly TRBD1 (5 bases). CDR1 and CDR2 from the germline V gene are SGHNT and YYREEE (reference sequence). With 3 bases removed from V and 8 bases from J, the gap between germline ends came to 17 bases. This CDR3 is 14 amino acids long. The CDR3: CASSYPTVFNGYTF. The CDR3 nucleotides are TGTGCCAGCAGCTATCCGACAGTTTTCAACGGCTACACCTTC.

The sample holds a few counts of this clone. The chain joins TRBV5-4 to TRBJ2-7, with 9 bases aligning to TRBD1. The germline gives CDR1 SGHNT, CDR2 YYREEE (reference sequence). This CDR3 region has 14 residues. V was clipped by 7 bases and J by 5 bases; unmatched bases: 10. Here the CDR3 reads CASGGGTGTNEQYF. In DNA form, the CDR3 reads TGTGCCAGCGGGGGGGGGACAGGGACCAACGAGCAGTACTTC.

The CDR3 DNA reads as TGCGCCAGCAGCCAAGAAGGGGGATCTGGGGCCAACGTCCTGACTTTC. This translates into CASSQEGGSGANVLTF. V gene TRBV4-1 combines with J gene TRBJ2-6; a weak D match, TRBD1 (6 bases). V was shortened by 0 bases and J by 1 base, with 7 bases between the two germline ends. CDR3 length: 16 residues. Germline CDR1 MGHRA, CDR2 YSYEKL.

In nucleotides, the CDR3 is TGTGCCAGCAGCAGGCGCTCAGGGGTTTGGAATTCACCCCTCCACTTT. As protein: CASSRRSGVWNSPLHF. The V gene is TRBV11-3, the J gene TRBJ1-6; weak D call: TRBD1 (6 bases). Deletions cut 5 bases from V and 7 bases from J, with 18 bases between. The CDR3 covers 16 residues. Germline CDR1 is SGHNT and CDR2 is YENEEA. Drawing the rest from reference TRBV11-3 and TRBJ1-6, the complete variable domain is EAGVVQSPRYKIIEKKQPVAFWCNPISGHNTLYWYLQNLGQGPELLIRYENEEAVDDSQLPKDRFSAERLKGVDSTLKIQPAELGDSAVYLCASSRRSGVWNSPLHFGNGTRLTVT.

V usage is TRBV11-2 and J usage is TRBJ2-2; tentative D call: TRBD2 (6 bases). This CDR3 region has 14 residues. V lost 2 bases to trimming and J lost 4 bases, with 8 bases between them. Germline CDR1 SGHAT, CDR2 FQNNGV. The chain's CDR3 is CASSLMEGTGELFF. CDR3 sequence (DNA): TGTGCCAGCAGCTTAATGGAGGGCACCGGGGAGCTGTTTTTT. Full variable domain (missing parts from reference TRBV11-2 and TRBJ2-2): EAGVAQSPRYKIIEKRQSVAFWCNPISGHATLYWYQQILGQGPKLLIQFQNNGVVDDSQLPKDRFSAERLKGVDSTLKIQPAKLEDSAVYLCASSLMEGTGELFFGEGSRLTVL.